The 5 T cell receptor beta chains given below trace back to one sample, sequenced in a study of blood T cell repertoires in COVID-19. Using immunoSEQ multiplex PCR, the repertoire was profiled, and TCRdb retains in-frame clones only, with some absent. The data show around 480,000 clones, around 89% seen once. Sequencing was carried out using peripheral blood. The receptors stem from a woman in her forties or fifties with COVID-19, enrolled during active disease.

The CDR3 protein is CASSDRVSTGELFF. The CDR3 DNA is TGCGCCAGCAGTGACAGGGTATCGACCGGGGAGCTGTTTTTT. The rearrangement uses TRBV5-1 and TRBJ2-2; 7 bases line up with TRBD1. J gave up 5 bases and V 5 bases, and 6 bases lay outside the gene matches. This CDR3 comprises 14 residues. Germline V gene sequence: CDR1 SGHRS, CDR2 YFSETQ.

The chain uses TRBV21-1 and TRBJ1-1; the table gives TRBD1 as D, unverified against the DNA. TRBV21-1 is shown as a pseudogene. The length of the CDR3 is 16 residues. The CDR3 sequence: CASSLRGRGPNTEAFF. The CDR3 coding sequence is TGTGCCAGCTCGTTAAGAGGAAGGGGGCCGAACACTGAAGCTTTCTTT.

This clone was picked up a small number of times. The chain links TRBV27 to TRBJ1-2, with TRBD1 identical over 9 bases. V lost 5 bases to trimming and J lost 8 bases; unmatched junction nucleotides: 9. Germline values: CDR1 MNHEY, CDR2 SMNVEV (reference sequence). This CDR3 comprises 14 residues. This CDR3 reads CASSLLQGAGGYTF. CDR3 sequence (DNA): TGTGCCAGCAGTCTCTTACAGGGGGCGGGAGGCTACACCTTC.

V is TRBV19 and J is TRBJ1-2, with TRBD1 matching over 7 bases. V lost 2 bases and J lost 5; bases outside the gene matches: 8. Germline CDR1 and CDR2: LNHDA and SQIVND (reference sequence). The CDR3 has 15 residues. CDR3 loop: CASSIQRDSLYGYTF. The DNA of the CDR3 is TGTGCCAGTAGTATACAACGGGACAGTCTTTATGGCTACACCTTC.

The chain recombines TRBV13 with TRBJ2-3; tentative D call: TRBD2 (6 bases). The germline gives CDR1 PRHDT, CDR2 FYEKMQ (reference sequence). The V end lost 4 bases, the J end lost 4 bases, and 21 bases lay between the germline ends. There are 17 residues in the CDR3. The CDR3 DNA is TGTGCCAGCAGCTCCCCGGGGGACTCTATGAGGGCAGATACGCAGTATTTT. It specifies CASSSPGDSMRADTQYF.